This T cell receptor beta chain was obtained from a study of shared clonotypes between healthy human individuals. Study results and limitations: Genetic and exposure-history diversity was limited by the small donor number.

CDR1 SGHRS and CDR2 YFSETQ come from the germline V gene. This CDR3 is built from 14 residues. V dropped 0 bases and J dropped 5 bases, with 12 bases sitting between them. Subsets obtained from CD4+ cells comprised CD45RA+ naive and CD45RA-negative memory cells. Assay used: immunoSEQ multiplex PCR; TCRdb lists only in-frame clones, some missing. Of approximately 2.5 million clones detected, 80% to 95% appear once; the ten largest clones hold 0.36%. Concerning this clone itself: The antigen remains unidentified.

The J gene is TRBJ2-7, the V gene TRBV5-1; no clear D. This TCR was sampled from a man younger than 35 in good health. Some clones in this sample may be carry-over from other donors' samples. The source material was naive CD4+ T cells from PBMCs. The subset denotes: CD45RA+ positively selected. CDR3: CASSLALMLDEQYF. CDR3 sequence (DNA): TGCGCCAGCAGCTTGGCCTTAATGTTGGACGAGCAGTACTTC.